The present T cell receptor (beta chain) was sequenced within a study of blood T cell repertoires in COVID-19. Study information: Whether acute or convalescent, the COVID-19 samples came from the United States, Italy and Spain. Sample material is recorded as cDNA or gDNA derived from T cells, B-cell-depleted T cells, or PBMCs.

The germline CDR1 and CDR2 sequences are SNHLY and FYNNEI. This CDR3 region has 14 residues. The trim removed 6 bases at V and 3 bases at J, leaving 6 bases unmatched. Original processing notes: Estimation of nucleated cell counts was performed using reference gene primer amplification. The repertoire was sequenced with immunoSEQ multiplex PCR; TCRdb's copy has only in-frame clones and lacks some. Clone size and V and J calls were adopted from that table, with D and trimming inferred from the DNA. This repertoire shows hundreds of thousands of clones, about 90% found once; its top ten account for about 1%.

Input material: PBMCs or T cells enriched from blood (not recorded which). J is TRBJ1-2 and V is TRBV2; 8 bases align to TRBD1. The receptor was isolated from a man aged 50-60 years who had been exposed to COVID-19. DNA of the CDR3: TGTGCCAGCAGGGACAGGGCGGTGGACTATGGCTACACCTTC. Protein: CASRDRAVDYGYTF.